The present TCR beta chain was sequenced within a study of identical twins. This clonotype was found many times. Carrying unique molecular identifiers, the cDNA also gained a universal primer site through template switching. MiXCR was run by TCRdb on the 5' RACE reads, yielding one entry per CDR3 protein. The sample yields approximately 300,000 distinct CDR3 sequences, roughly 10% seen once. This CDR3 is built from 14 residues. V trimming: 2 bases; J trimming: 3 bases; junction bases outside the gene matches: 3. Germline CDR1 reads SGHRS; CDR2 reads YFSETQ. These data also featured in a second study, about yellow fever vaccine responses in identical twins.

This clonotype was sampled from a young woman in good health. V is TRBV5-1 and J is TRBJ2-7; 9 nucleotides line up with TRBD1. Sequenced input: CD8+ T cells sorted from blood. DNA for the CDR3: TGCGCCAGCAGCTTCAGGGGACAGGGCTACGAGCAGTACTTC. This gives the protein CASSFRGQGYEQYF.